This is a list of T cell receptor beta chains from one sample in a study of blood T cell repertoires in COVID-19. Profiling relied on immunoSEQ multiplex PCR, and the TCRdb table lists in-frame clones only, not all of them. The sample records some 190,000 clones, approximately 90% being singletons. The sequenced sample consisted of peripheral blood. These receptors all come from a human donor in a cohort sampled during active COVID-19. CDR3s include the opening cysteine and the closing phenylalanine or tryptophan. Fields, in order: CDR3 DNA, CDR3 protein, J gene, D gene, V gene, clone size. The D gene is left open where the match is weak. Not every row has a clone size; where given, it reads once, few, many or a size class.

TGCGCCAGCAGTGGCGGGTGGAATTCACCCCTCCACTTT	CASSGGWNSPLHF	TRBJ1-6	-	TRBV10-2	-
TGTGCCAGCTCACCAACCGGGACAGGGGGCTTCTACGAGCAGTACTTC	CASSPTGTGGFYEQYF	TRBJ2-7	TRBD1	TRBV18	once
TGCAGCGTTGAGCGCGGGACTAGCGGGAGTGTTGAGCAGTTCTTC	CSVERGTSGSVEQFF	TRBJ2-1	TRBD2	TRBV29-1	-
TGTGCCAGCAGCTTAGTGGACAGGGCGAGCTATGGCTACACCTTC	CASSLVDRASYGYTF	TRBJ1-2	TRBD1	TRBV7-8	-
TGTGCCAGCAGCCAAGACGGTCTAGTCTACGAGCAGTACTTC	CASSQDGLVYEQYF	TRBJ2-7	-	TRBV3-1/TRBV3-2	-
TGCGCCAGCAGCCTCCCGGGGAGGTCCACCGGGGAGCTGTTTTTT	CASSLPGRSTGELFF	TRBJ2-2	-	TRBV4-1	-
TGTGCCAGCAGTTACTCCGCTCCAGCGGGAGGCCTGTACAATGAGCAGTTCTTC	CASSYSAPAGGLYNEQFF	TRBJ2-1	TRBD2	TRBV6-2/TRBV6-3	-
TGTGCCAGCAGCATGTACTCCGGGAGAAGCTCCTACGAGCAGTACTTC	CASSMYSGRSSYEQYF	TRBJ2-7	-	TRBV7-2	-
TGTGCCAGCAGTTTAAAGGGGGCGGGGAGGACCTTC	CASSLKGAGRTF	TRBJ1-2	TRBD1	TRBV12-3/TRBV12-4	-
TGTGCCAGCAGACTCAGGGACTGGGGGGAGACCCAATACTTC	CASRLRDWGETQYF	TRBJ2-5	-	TRBV6-5	-
TGTGCCAGCAGCCTAGCGGGAGGGCCGGAGTTCGAGCAGTACTTC	CASSLAGGPEFEQYF	TRBJ2-7	TRBD2	TRBV5-4	-
TGTGCCAGCAGCTCGATGGAGGGAGGGTACCACGAGCAGTACTTC	CASSSMEGGYHEQYF	TRBJ2-7	TRBD2	TRBV7-2	-
TGTGCCAGTAGTATGTCTGAAAACTACAAAGAGACCCAGTACTTC	CASSMSENYKETQYF	TRBJ2-5	-	TRBV19	-
TGTGCCAGCAGTTACGGCCGAGGTTCTACTGAAGCTTTCTTT	CASSYGRGSTEAFF	TRBJ1-1	-	TRBV6-2/TRBV6-3	-
TGTGCCTGGAGCAGGGACAGACAAAACATTCAGTACTTC	CAWSRDRQNIQYF	TRBJ2-4	TRBD1	TRBV30	-
TGCGCCAGCAGCTTAGGGACAGGCTCCTACAATGAGCAGTTCTTC	CASSLGTGSYNEQFF	TRBJ2-1	TRBD1	TRBV5-1	-
TGTGCCAGCAGCCTATCCGGGACAGGGGGGAATCAGCCCCAGCATTTT	CASSLSGTGGNQPQHF	TRBJ1-5	TRBD1	TRBV7-9	-
TGTGCCAGCAGCTTAGGGGGCTCACCGCGGGAGCAGTACTTC	CASSLGGSPREQYF	TRBJ2-7	-	TRBV7-2	-
TGTGCCAGCTACTTAGCGGGGCGCACAGATACGCAGTATTTT	CASYLAGRTDTQYF	TRBJ2-3	TRBD2	TRBV28	-
TGTGCCAGCAGTTCCAGGGGTTACGAGCAGTACTTC	CASSSRGYEQYF	TRBJ2-7	-	TRBV28	once
TGTGCCAGCAGTTACATGAGAGGATCGGGCGAGCAGTACTTC	CASSYMRGSGEQYF	TRBJ2-7	-	TRBV6-2/TRBV6-3	-
TGCAGTGCTAGTGATGGACTAGCGGGAGGGCTTTCCTCCTACGAGCAGTACTTC	CSASDGLAGGLSSYEQYF	TRBJ2-7	TRBD2	TRBV20-1	-
TGTGCCAGCAGCGGGCGGGACAGAGGGCTTAATTCACCCCTCCACTTT	CASSGRDRGLNSPLHF	TRBJ1-6	TRBD1	TRBV7-6	-